This TCR beta chain is drawn from a study of CD8 T cells in ankylosing spondylitis listed by TCRdb under 2017. Study-level background: The study set out to find disease-linked TCR variants by profiling T cell receptor beta repertoires in ankylosing spondylitis patients and healthy donors. Peripheral blood samples were taken, and synovial fluid was additionally collected from ankylosing spondylitis patients. The whole study cohort included 108 healthy donors and about two dozen ankylosing spondylitis patients. Here is what the overall study found, with its caveats: A TCR beta motif made up of roughly eight highly homologous amino acid variants appeared to be characteristic of blood from ankylosing spondylitis patients. The disease-linked clones were reported to be significantly enriched in matched synovial fluid samples from ankylosing spondylitis patients. A CD8+ phenotype was shown by the disease-linked clones, which were found at relatively low frequencies in peripheral blood. Some motif variants had previously been reported in the synovial fluid and blood of reactive arthritis patients, which suggests shared mechanisms of disease initiation.

Details on this clonotype: No cognate antigen has been identified for it. No base qualities exist here, and no much larger clone lies one base off it.

Sequencing used an Illumina HiSeq 2500. Quantitative 5'-RACE with molecular barcodes was the method used to prepare the TCR beta libraries. Per the source publication's procedure: A new computational method based on a probabilistic model of VDJ rearrangement was used to identify disease-linked TCR variants. TCRdb reprocessed the public reads (quality trimming at Q25 with fastp, clone calling with MiXCR) and kept in-frame beta chains. One record per CDR3 amino acid sequence lists the most common genes and DNA. Here the V and J calls rest on TCRdb's processing, not on the authors' analysis. The sample includes under 300,000 distinct CDR3 sequences, with about 10% observed a single time. The ten largest clones capture 2% to 3% of the sample. From the germline V gene, CDR1 is MNHNS and CDR2 is SASEGT. The junction shows trimming of 6 bases on V and 0 bases on J, plus 14 bases between the germline ends. The CDR3 runs 15 amino acids, cysteine and phenylalanine included. This entry keeps only the CDR3 DNA: 45 bases, framed from base 1.

The V and J genes are TRBV6-1 and TRBJ1-1; the D gene is perhaps TRBD1, on 6 matching bases. The sample taken for sequencing was blood, either unsorted or a sorted T cell fraction (not recorded which). The receptor's source is a male donor with ankylosing spondylitis or in good health (not recorded which). The DNA reads TGTGCCAGCAGCCCCAGGACAGTCATGAACACTGAAGCTTTCTTT. It is translated as CASSPRTVMNTEAFF.